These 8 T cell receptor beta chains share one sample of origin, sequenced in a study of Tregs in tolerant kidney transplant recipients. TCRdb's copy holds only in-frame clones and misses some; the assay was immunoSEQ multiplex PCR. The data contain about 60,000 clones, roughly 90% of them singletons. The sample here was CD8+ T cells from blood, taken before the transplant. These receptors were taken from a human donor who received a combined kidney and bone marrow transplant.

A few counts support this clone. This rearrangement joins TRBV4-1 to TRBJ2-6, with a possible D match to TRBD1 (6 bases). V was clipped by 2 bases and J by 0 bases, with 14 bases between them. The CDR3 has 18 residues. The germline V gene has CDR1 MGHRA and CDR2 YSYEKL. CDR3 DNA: TGCGCCAGCAGCCAAAAGGGGGACATTGGCTCTGGGGCCAACGTCCTGACTTTC. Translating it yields CASSQKGDIGSGANVLTF.

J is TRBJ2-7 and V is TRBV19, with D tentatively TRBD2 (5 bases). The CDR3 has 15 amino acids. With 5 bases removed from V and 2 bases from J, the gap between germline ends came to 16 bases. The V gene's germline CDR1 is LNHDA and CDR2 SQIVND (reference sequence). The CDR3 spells CASSQRTALAYEQYF. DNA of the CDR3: TGTGCCAGTAGTCAAAGGACTGCACTGGCCTACGAGCAGTACTTC.

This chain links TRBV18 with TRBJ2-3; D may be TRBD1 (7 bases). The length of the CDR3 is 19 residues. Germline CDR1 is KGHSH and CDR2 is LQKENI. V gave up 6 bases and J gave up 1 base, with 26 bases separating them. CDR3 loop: CASSPRGETASDRTDTQYF. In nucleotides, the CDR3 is TGTGCCAGCTCGCCCAGGGGGGAGACAGCTTCGGACCGCACAGATACGCAGTATTTT.

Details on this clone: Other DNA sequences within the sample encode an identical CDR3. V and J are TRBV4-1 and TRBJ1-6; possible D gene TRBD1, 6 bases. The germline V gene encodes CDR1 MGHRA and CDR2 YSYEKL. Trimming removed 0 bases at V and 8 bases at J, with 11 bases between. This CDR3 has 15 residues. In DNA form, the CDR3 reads TGCGCCAGCAGCCAAGATGTGGGACATTATTCACCCCTCCACTTT. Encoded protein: CASSQDVGHYSPLHF.

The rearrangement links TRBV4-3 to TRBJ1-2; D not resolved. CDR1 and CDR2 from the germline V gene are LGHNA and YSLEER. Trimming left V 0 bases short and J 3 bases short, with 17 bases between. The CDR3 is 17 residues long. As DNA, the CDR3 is TGCGCCAGCAGCCAAGACCTTGGCGCCGGGAATTACTATGGCTACACCTTC. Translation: CASSQDLGAGNYYGYTF.

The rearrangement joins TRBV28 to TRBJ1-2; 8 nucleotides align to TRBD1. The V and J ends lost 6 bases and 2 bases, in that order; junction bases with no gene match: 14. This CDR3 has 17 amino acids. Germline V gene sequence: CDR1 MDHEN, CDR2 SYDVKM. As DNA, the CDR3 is TGTGCCAGCAGAAGCCTTTGGACAGGGTCGGTAAACTATGGCTACACCTTC. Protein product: CASRSLWTGSVNYGYTF.

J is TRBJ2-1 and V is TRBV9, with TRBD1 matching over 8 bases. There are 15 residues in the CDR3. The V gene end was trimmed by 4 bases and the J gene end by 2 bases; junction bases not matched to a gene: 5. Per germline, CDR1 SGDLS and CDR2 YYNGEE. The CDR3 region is CASSPRQGPYNEQFF. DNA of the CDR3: TGTGCCAGCAGCCCCAGACAGGGGCCCTACAATGAGCAGTTCTTC.

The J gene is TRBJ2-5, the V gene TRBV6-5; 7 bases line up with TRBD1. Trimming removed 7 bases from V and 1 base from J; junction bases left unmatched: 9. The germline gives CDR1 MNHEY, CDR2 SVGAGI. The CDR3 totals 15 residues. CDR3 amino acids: CASNPTGNGQETQYF. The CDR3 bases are TGTGCCAGCAACCCGACAGGGAACGGCCAAGAGACCCAGTACTTC.